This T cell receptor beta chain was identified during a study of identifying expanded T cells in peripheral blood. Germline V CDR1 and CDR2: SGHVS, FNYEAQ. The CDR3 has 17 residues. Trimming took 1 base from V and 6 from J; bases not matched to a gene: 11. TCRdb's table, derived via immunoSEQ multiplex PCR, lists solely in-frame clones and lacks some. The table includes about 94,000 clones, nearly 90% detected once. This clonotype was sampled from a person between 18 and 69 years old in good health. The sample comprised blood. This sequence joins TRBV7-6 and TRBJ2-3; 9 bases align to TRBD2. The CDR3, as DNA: TGTGCCAGCAGCTTAGAAGGGGGGGCTAGCGGGGCGGATACGCAGTATTTT. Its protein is CASSLEGGASGADTQYF.